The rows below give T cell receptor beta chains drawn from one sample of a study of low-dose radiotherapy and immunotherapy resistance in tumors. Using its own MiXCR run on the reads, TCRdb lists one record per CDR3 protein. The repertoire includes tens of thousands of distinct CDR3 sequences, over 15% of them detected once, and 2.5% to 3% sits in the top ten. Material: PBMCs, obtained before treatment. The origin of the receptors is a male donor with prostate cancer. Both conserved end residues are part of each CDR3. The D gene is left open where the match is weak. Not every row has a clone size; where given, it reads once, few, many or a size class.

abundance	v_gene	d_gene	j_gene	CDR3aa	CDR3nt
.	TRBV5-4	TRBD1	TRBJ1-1	CASSLGQGARTEAFF	TGTGCCAGCAGCTTGGGACAGGGGGCGCGGACTGAAGCTTTCTTT
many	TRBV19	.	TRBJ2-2	CASGGPFGDTGELFF	TGTGCCAGTGGGGGCCCTTTTGGGGACACCGGGGAGCTGTTTTTT
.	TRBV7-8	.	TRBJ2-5	CASSPRLGAQYF	TGTGCCAGCAGCCCCCGCCTGGGGGCCCAGTACTTC
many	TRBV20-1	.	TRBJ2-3	CSARSEGDTQYF	TGCAGTGCTAGGTCGGAGGGAGATACGCAGTATTTT
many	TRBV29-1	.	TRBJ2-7	CSATGELPYEQYF	TGCAGCGCTACGGGGGAGCTCCCCTACGAGCAGTACTTC
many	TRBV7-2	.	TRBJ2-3	CASSLDYRATDTQYF	TGTGCCAGCAGCTTAGACTACCGAGCCACAGATACGCAGTATTTT
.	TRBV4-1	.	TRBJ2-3	CASAGARSVDTQYF	TGCGCCAGTGCGGGGGCACGTTCCGTAGATACGCAGTATTTT
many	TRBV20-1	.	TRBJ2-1	CSAREGPNTLGEQFF	TGCAGTGCTAGAGAGGGACCCAATACCCTCGGCGAGCAGTTCTTC
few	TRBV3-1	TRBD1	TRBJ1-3	CASSSTGFSGNTIYF	TGTGCCAGCAGTTCGACAGGGTTCTCTGGAAACACCATATATTTT
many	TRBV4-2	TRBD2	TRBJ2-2	CASSQELAGGPGELFF	TGTGCCAGCAGCCAAGAACTAGCGGGGGGGCCGGGGGAGCTGTTTTTT
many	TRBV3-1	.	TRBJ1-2	CASSQVTDGDYGYTF	TGTGCCAGCAGCCAAGTAACAGACGGAGACTATGGCTACACCTTC
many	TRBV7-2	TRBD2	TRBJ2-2	CASVWGASGGPNTGELFF	TGTGCCAGCGTCTGGGGGGCTAGCGGGGGGCCGAACACCGGGGAGCTGTTTTTT
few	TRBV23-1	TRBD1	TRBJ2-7	CASSPPGTEKRNIYEQYF	TGCGCCAGCAGTCCTCCCGGGACAGAAAAACGAAACATCTACGAGCAGTACTTC
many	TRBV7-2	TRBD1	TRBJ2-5	CASSLVTGVEETQYF	TGTGCCAGCAGCTTAGTGACAGGGGTTGAAGAGACCCAGTACTTC
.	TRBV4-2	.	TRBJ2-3	CASSQAGEDTQYF	TGTGCCAGCAGCCAAGCGGGGGAAGATACGCAGTATTTT
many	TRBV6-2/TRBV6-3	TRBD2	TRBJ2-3	CASTSGGADTQYF	TGTGCCAGCACTAGCGGGGGAGCAGATACGCAGTATTTT
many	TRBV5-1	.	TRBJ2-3	CASSPAVTSTDTQYF	TGTGCCAGCAGCCCAGCGGTAACTAGCACAGATACGCAGTATTTT
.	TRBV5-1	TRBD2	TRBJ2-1	CASSSGLAGAPTSNNEQFF	TGCGCCAGCAGCTCTGGACTAGCGGGGGCCCCTACCTCTAACAATGAGCAGTTCTTC
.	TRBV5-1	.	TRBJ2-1	CASSSAGSSSNNEQLF	TGCGCCAGCAGCTCGGCGGGGTCGAGCTCCAACAATGAGCAGCTCTTC
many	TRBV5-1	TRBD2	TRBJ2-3	CASKVRGAGSDTQYF	TGCGCCAGCAAGGTGCGGGGGGCCGGTTCGGATACGCAGTATTTT
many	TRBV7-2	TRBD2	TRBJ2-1	CASSLGVSGGRHNEQFF	TGTGCCAGCAGCTTAGGGGTTAGCGGGGGGCGACACAATGAGCAGTTCTTC
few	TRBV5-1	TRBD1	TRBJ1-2	CASSLDLRDSYGYTF	TGCGCCAGCAGCTTGGACCTCCGGGACAGCTATGGCTACACCTTC
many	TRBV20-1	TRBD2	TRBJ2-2	CSATTSGGSRWTGELFF	TGCAGTGCCACCACTAGCGGGGGGTCCAGGTGGACCGGGGAGCTGTTTTTT
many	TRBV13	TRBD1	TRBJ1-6	CASSDRAGQGGGSYNSPLHF	TGTGCCAGCAGCGATCGCGCGGGACAGGGGGGTGGCTCCTATAATTCACCCCTCCACTTT
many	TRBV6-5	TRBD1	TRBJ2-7	CASARGQGTREQYF	TGTGCCAGCGCCCGGGGACAGGGGACCCGCGAGCAGTACTTC
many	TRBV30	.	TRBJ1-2	CAWGVSLLGYTF	TGTGCCTGGGGTGTGAGTTTATTAGGCTACACCTTC
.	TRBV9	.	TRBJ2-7	CASSPGRTYEQYF	TGTGCCAGCAGCCCCGGACGGACCTACGAGCAGTACTTC
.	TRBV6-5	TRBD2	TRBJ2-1	CASSLAGGTPYNEQFF	TGTGCCAGCAGCCTTGCCGGGGGGACCCCCTACAATGAGCAGTTCTTC
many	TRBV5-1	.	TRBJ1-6	CASSPDNLMGSPLHF	TGCGCCAGCAGCCCGGACAACCTGATGGGGTCACCCCTCCACTTT
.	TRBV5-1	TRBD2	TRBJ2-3	CASSSELAGGPDTQYF	TGCGCCAGCAGCTCCGAACTAGCGGGGGGCCCAGATACGCAGTATTTT
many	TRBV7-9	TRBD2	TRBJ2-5	CASSLVRGGTETQYF	TGTGCCAGCAGCTTAGTCCGCGGGGGAACGGAGACCCAGTACTTC
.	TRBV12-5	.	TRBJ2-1	CASALRAGDGEQFF	TGTGCTAGTGCGTTGCGGGCGGGTGATGGTGAGCAGTTCTTC
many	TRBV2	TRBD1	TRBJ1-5	CASRRGQGNQPQHF	TGTGCCAGCAGGAGGGGACAGGGCAATCAGCCCCAGCATTTT
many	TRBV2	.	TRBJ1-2	CASSGRFSNYGYTF	TGTGCCAGCAGTGGACGGTTTTCTAACTATGGCTACACCTTC
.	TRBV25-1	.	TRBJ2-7	CASKGATYEQYF	TGTGCCAGTAAAGGGGCAACCTACGAGCAGTACTTC